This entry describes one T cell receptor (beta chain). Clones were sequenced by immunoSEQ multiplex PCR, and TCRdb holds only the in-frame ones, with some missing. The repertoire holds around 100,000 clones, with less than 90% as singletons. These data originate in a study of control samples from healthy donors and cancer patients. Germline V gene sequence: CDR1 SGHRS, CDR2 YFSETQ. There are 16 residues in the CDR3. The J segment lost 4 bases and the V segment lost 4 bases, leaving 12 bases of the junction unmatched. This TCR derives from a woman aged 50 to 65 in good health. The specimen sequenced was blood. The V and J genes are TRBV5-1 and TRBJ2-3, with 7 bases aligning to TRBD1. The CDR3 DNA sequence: TGCGCCAGCAGCATTAGACAGGGCACTTTTGCAGATACGCAGTATTTT. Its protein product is CASSIRQGTFADTQYF.